The clone carrying this T cell receptor (beta chain) was counted a few times. The target antigen is unknown. The CDR3 is 15 amino acids. Germline V gene lookup returns CDR1 MNHNS and CDR2 SASEGT. V lost 2 bases to trimming and J lost 4 bases, with 14 bases between them. This sample is part of a study of CD8 T cells in ankylosing spondylitis. Study outcomes and limitations: Reportedly, significant enrichment of disease-linked clones occurred in matched ankylosing spondylitis synovial fluid. About 8 highly homologous variants made up a TCR beta motif, and this motif appeared characteristic of ankylosing spondylitis blood. The authors found the disease-linked clones to be CD8+ and relatively rare in peripheral blood.

TCRdb processed the 5' RACE reads anew with MiXCR; each CDR3 protein has one entry. The sample has some 800,000 distinct CDR3 sequences, about an eighth seen once; the top ten hold under 0.6%. The origin of this receptor is a male donor with ankylosing spondylitis. The specimen was blood, either unsorted or a sorted T cell fraction (not recorded which). V is TRBV6-1 and J is TRBJ1-2; no definite D call. CDR3 sequence: CASSERIRTFYGYTF. As DNA, the CDR3 is TGTGCCAGCAGTGAAAGGATCCGGACCTTCTATGGCTACACCTTC.